This T cell receptor (beta chain) stems from a study of Ad26.COV2.S vaccination and SARS-CoV-2 variants. V was clipped by 2 bases and J by 2 bases, with 7 bases between them. CDR1 is SGHRS and CDR2 is YFSETQ in the germline V gene. The CDR3 totals 14 residues. Treatment noted: around 19 received Ad26.COV2.S at low or high dose, single or two shots; 5 received placebo; per-sample allocation not given. The investigators took samples on day 63 after the first vaccine or placebo injection. Clones were read by immunoSEQ multiplex PCR, and TCRdb kept only the in-frame ones, dropping some. Of 350,000 to 500,000 clones listed, 70% to 90% are singletons. This clone was counted a few times.

V and J are TRBV5-1 and TRBJ2-2; D is uncertain. The sample was peripheral blood, taken in a trial of Ad26.COV2.S vaccine versus placebo. The sequence was collected from a person aged 18-65 years who received the Ad26.COV2.S COVID-19 vaccine or a placebo. CDR3 coding DNA: TGCGCCAGCAGCTTAGCTACCAACACCGGGGAGCTGTTTTTT. The encoded protein is CASSLATNTGELFF. Together with reference TRBV5-1 and TRBJ2-2, the CDR3 gives the full variable domain: KAGVTQTPRYLIKTRGQQVTLSCSPISGHRSVSWYQQTPGQGLQFLFEYFSETQRNKGNFPGRFSGRQFSNSRSEMNVSTLELGDSALYLCASSLATNTGELFFGEGSRLTVL.